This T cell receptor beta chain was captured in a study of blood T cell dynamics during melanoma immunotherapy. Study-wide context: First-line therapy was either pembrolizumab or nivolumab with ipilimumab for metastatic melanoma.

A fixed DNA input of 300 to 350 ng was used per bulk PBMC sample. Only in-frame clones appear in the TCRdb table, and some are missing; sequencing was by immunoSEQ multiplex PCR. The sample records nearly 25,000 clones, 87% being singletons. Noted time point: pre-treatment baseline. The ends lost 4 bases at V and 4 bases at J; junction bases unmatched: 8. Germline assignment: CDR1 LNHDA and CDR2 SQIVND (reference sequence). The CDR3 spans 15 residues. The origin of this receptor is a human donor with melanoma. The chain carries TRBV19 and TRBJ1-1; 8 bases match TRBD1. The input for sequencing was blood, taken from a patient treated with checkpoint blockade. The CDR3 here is CASSTPGQVVTEAFF. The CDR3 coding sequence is TGTGCCAGTAGTACCCCGGGACAGGTGGTCACTGAAGCTTTCTTT.